The entry that follows covers one T cell receptor (beta chain) sequence. Its cognate antigen is unknown. Germline assignment: CDR1 SGHDN and CDR2 FVKESK. This CDR3 is built from 16 residues. J was trimmed by 6 bases and V by 0 bases; bases with no gene match: 7. This specimen belongs to a study of Tregs in tolerant kidney transplant recipients. Study-wide points: Few patients were studied, so findings need validation in larger groups.

The table came from immunoSEQ multiplex PCR; TCRdb's copy has only in-frame clones and leaves some out. The data hold about 83,000 clones, with 95% to 98% observed a single time. Specimen: CD4+ T cells from blood, collected before the transplant. The V and J genes are TRBV14 and TRBJ1-4; 7 nucleotides line up with TRBD1. The source of this sequence is a human donor who received a combined kidney and bone marrow transplant. CDR3 sequence: CASSQDGGGFDEKLFF. In DNA, the CDR3 is TGTGCCAGCAGCCAAGACGGAGGGGGCTTTGATGAAAAACTGTTTTTT.